The entry below describes one T cell receptor (beta chain). The sample is drawn from a study of T cell changes during pregnancy in multiple sclerosis. The germline V gene encodes CDR1 SGHKS and CDR2 YYEKEE (reference sequence). V was shortened by 3 bases and J by 6 bases, with 13 bases between the two germline ends. This CDR3 comprises 14 residues. TCRdb's copy holds only in-frame clones and misses some; the assay was immunoSEQ multiplex PCR. The data contain tens of thousands of clones, more than 75% of them singletons. The sample was CD4+ T cells from peripheral blood mononuclear cells, taken in the first trimester of pregnancy. This TCR was recovered from a female donor in good health, enrolled as a control in a pregnancy study. This chain connects TRBV5-5 to TRBJ2-1; TRBD2 is a possible D gene (6 bases). CDR3 region: CASSSGGPVNEQFF. The DNA of the CDR3 is TGTGCCAGCAGCTCCGGAGGGCCAGTCAATGAGCAGTTCTTC. Combining the CDR3 with reference TRBV5-5 and TRBJ2-1 gives the whole variable domain DAGVTQSPTHLIKTRGQQVTLRCSPISGHKSVSWYQQVLGQGPQFIFQYYEKEERGRGNFPDRFSARQFPNYSSELNVNALLLGDSALYLCASSSGGPVNEQFFGPGTRLTVL.